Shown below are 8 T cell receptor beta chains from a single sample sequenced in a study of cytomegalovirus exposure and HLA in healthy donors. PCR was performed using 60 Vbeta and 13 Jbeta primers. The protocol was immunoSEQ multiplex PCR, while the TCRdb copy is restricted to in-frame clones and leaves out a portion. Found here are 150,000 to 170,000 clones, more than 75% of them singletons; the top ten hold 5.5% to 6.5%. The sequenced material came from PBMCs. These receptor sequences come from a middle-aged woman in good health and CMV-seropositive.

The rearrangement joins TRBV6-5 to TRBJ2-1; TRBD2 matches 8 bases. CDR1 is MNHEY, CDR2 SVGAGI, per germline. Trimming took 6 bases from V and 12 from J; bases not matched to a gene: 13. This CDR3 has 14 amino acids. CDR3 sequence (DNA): TGTGCCAGCAGGCCCGGGGGGGGCCGGTTAGGGCAGTTCTTC. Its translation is CASRPGGGRLGQFF.

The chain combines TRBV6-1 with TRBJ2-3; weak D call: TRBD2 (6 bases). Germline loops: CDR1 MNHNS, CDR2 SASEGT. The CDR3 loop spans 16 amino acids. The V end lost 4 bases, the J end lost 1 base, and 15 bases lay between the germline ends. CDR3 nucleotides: TGTGCCAGCAGTGTCAGTAGCGGAGCCCGCACAGATACGCAGTATTTT. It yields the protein CASSVSSGARTDTQYF.

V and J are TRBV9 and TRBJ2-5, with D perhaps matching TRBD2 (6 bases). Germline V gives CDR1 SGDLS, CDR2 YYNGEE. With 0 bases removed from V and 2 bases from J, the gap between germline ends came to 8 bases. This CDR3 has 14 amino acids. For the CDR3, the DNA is TGTGCCAGCAGCGTAGGGCTAGCGCAAGAGACCCAGTACTTC. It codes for CASSVGLAQETQYF.

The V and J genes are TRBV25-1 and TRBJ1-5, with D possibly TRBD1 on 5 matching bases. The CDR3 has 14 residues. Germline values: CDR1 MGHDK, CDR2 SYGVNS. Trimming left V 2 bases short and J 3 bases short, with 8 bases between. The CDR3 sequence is CASSEGRDNQPQHF. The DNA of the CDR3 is TGTGCCAGCAGTGAAGGCAGGGACAATCAGCCCCAGCATTTT.

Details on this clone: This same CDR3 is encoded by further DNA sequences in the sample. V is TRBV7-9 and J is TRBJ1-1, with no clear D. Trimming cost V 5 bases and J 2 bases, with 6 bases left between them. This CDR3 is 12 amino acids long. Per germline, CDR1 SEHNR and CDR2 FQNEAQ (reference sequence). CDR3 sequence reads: CASSLTNTEAFF. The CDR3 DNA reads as TGTGCCAGCAGCCTCACTAACACTGAAGCTTTCTTT.

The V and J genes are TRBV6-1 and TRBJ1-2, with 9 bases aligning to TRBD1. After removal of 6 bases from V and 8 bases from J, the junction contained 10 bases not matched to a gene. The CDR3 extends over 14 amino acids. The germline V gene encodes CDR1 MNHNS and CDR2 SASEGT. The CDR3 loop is CASSAEQGAGGYTF. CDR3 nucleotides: TGTGCCAGCAGCGCAGAACAGGGGGCTGGGGGCTACACCTTC.

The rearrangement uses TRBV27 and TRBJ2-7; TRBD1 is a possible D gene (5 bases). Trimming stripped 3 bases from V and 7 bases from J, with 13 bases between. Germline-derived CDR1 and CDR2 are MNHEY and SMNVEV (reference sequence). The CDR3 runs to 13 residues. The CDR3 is CASSFQGFGEQYF. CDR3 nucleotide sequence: TGTGCCAGCAGTTTCCAGGGCTTTGGGGAGCAGTACTTC.

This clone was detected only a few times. The CDR3, as DNA: TGTGCCAGCAGCCCAACCCCAACACAGACCCCAAGAGGCTACACCTTC. It is translated as CASSPTPTQTPRGYTF. J is TRBJ1-2 and V is TRBV13; D is uncertain. The CDR3 spans 16 residues. Germline V gene sequence: CDR1 PRHDT, CDR2 FYEKMQ (reference sequence). Deletions cut 5 bases from V and 8 bases from J, with 24 bases between.